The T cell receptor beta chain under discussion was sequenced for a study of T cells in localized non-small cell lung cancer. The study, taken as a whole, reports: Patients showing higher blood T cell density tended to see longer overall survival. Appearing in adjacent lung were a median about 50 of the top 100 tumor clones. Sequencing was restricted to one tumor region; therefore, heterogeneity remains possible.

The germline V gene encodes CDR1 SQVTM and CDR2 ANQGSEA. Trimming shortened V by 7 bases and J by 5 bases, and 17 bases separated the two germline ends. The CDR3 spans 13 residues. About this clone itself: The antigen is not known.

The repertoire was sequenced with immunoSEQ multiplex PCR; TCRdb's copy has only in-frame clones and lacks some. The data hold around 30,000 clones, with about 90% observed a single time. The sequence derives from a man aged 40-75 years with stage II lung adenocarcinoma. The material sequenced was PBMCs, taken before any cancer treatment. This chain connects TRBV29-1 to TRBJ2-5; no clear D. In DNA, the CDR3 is TGCAGCGCAACCGGGTCCTCAAGGGAGACCCAGTACTTC. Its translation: CSATGSSRETQYF.